This passage covers 6 T cell receptor beta chains from one sample sequenced in a study of T-cell reconstitution after alpha-beta-depleted transplantation in children. TCRbeta library construction was performed incorporating unique molecular identifiers. TCRdb called the PCR reads again in MiXCR, with one record for every CDR3 protein. The sample carries roughly 400,000 distinct CDR3 sequences, 43% recorded once. Source: PBMCs, taken before TCRalphabeta/CD19-depleted stem cell transplant. The receptors come from a girl aged 2 to 9 with aplastic anemia, due to receive a stem cell transplant.

The chain carries TRBV6-1 and TRBJ1-2, with 9 bases lining up with TRBD1. CDR1 is MNHNS, CDR2 SASEGT, per germline. The CDR3 spans 14 residues. After removal of 7 bases from V and 2 bases from J, the junction contained 5 bases not matched to a gene. The CDR3 DNA follows: TGTGCCAGCACTCAGGGACAGGGAAACTATGGCTACACCTTC. This translates into CASTQGQGNYGYTF.

V and J are TRBV10-3 and TRBJ1-2; D may be TRBD1 (5 bases). CDR1 and CDR2 from the germline V gene are ENHRY and SYGVKD. The CDR3 totals 14 residues. V was shortened by 4 bases and J by 4 bases, with 13 bases between the two germline ends. In DNA, the CDR3 is TGTGCCATCAGTGCCCAAGGAGGGGTCTATGGCTACACCTTC. This translates into CAISAQGGVYGYTF.

This clonotype was seen ten or more times. The V and J genes are TRBV7-2 and TRBJ2-7, with D perhaps being TRBD1 or TRBD2 (5 bases each). The germline V gene has CDR1 SGHTA and CDR2 FQGNSA. Between the trimmed V and J ends, which lost 2 bases and 6 bases, there was a span of 20 bases. CDR3 size: 16 residues. The CDR3, as DNA: TGTGCCAGCAGCTTATTTGGGACCGGCGCGTTTTCCGAGCAGTACTTC. Protein sequence: CASSLFGTGAFSEQYF.

This clonotype was seen many times. V and J are TRBV7-9 and TRBJ2-6, with a possible D match to TRBD2 (6 bases). This CDR3 comprises 15 residues. V was pared by 8 bases and J by 2 bases, with 13 bases between. The germline CDR1 and CDR2 sequences are SEHNR and FQNEAQ (reference sequence). The CDR3: CASHGRGTGANVLTF. CDR3 coding DNA: TGTGCCAGCCACGGTCGGGGGACTGGGGCCAACGTCCTGACTTTC.

This clonotype was seen ten or more times. The V call is TRBV20-1, the J call TRBJ2-5; D not certain. From germline, CDR1 is DFQATT and CDR2 SNEGSKA (reference sequence). The CDR3 extends over 12 amino acids. Trimming cost V 3 bases and J 9 bases, with 14 bases left between them. This chain's CDR3 is CSASGSLEAQYF. The CDR3 DNA reads TGCAGTGCTAGTGGCTCTCTTGAGGCCCAGTACTTC.

The rearrangement links TRBV7-8 to TRBJ2-6, with D unresolved. V lost 4 bases to trimming and J lost 0 bases, with 13 bases between them. CDR3 length: 17 amino acids. The germline V gene encodes CDR1 SGHVS and CDR2 FQNEAQ. This CDR3 reads CASSSSFGDSGANVLTF. The CDR3 region has the DNA TGTGCCAGCAGCTCGTCATTCGGAGACTCTGGGGCCAACGTCCTGACTTTC.